This TCR beta chain was observed in a study of blood T cell repertoires in COVID-19. Study-wide background: Some COVID-19 samples were acute and others convalescent; all came from the United States, Italy and Spain. From T cells, B-cell-depleted T cells, or PBMCs came the material, which was cDNA or gDNA.

Original processing methods: Reference gene primer amplification in the assay estimated nucleated cell counts. Clones were read by immunoSEQ multiplex PCR, and TCRdb kept only the in-frame ones, dropping some. D and trimming were read from the DNA, whereas the V and J calls and clone size are those reported in that table. Of hundreds of thousands of clones listed, 65% to 90% are singletons. The germline V and J ends were trimmed by 5 bases and 0 bases, with 12 bases remaining between them. CDR1 is SGHTS, CDR2 YDEGEE, per germline. This CDR3 is 14 amino acids long. The sample comprised peripheral blood. This sequence was found in a middle-aged man with active or convalescent COVID-19. The J gene is TRBJ2-7, the V gene TRBV5-8; D is ambiguous. CDR3: CASSSRVPSYEQYF. The CDR3 DNA sequence: TGTGCCAGCAGTAGCCGGGTGCCCTCCTACGAGCAGTACTTC.